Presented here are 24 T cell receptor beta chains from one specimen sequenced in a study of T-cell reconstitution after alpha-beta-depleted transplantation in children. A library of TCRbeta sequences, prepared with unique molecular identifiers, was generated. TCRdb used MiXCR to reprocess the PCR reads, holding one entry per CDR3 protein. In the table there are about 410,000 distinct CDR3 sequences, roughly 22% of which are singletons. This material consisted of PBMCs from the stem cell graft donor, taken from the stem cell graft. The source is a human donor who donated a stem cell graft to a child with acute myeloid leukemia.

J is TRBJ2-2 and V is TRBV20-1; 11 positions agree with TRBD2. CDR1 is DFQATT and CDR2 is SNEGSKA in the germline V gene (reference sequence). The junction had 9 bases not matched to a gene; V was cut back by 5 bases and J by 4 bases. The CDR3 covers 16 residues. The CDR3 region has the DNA TGCAGTGCTGTTCAACCGGGACTAGCGGCCACCGGGGAGCTGTTTTTT. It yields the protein CSAVQPGLAATGELFF.

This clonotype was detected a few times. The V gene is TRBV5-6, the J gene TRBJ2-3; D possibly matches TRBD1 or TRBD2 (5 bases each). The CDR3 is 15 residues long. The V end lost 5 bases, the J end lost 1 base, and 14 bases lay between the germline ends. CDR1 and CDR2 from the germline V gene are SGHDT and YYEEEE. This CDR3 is CASRPASRGTDTQYF. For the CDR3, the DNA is TGTGCCAGCAGACCGGCTAGCAGGGGCACAGATACGCAGTATTTT.

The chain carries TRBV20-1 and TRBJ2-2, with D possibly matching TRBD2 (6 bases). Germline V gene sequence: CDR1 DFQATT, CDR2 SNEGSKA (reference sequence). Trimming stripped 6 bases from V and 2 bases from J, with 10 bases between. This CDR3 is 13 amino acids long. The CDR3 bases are TGCAGTGCCGGCGGGGTTAACACCGGGGAGCTGTTTTTT. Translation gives CSAGGVNTGELFF.

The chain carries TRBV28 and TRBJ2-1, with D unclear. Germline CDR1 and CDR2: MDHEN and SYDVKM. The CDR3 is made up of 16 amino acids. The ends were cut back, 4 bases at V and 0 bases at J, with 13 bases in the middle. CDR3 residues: CASSSPGDNSYNEQFF. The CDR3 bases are TGTGCCAGCAGTTCCCCCGGTGACAACTCCTACAATGAGCAGTTCTTC.

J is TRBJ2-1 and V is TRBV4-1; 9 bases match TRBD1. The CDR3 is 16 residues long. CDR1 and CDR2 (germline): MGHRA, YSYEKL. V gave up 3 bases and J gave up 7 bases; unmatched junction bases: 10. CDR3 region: CASSHFTGGKSNEQFF. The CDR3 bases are TGCGCCAGCAGCCACTTTACAGGGGGCAAGTCAAATGAGCAGTTCTTC.

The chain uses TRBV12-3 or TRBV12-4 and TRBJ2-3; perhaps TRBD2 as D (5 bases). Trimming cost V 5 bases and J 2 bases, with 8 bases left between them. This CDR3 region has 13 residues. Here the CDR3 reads CASSPRDTDTQYF. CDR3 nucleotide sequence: TGTGCCAGCAGTCCCCGGGACACAGATACGCAGTATTTT.

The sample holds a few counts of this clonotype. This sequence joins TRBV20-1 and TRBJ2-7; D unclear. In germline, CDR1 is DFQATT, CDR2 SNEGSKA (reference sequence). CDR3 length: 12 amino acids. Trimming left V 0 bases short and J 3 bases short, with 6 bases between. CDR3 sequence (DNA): TGCAGTGCTAGAGAGGGAAACTACGAGCAGTACTTC. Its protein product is CSAREGNYEQYF.

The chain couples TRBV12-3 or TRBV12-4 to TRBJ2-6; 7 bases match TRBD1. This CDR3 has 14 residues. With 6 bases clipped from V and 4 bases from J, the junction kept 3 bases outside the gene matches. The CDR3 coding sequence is TGTGCCAGCAGGACAGGGACAGGGGCCAACGTCCTGACTTTC. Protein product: CASRTGTGANVLTF.

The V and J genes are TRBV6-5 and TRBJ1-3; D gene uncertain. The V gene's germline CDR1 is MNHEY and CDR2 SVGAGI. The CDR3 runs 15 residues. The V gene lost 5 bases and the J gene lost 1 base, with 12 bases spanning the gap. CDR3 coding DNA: TGTGCCAGCAGTCGAGCAGGAGGTTCTGGAAACACCATATATTTT. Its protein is CASSRAGGSGNTIYF.

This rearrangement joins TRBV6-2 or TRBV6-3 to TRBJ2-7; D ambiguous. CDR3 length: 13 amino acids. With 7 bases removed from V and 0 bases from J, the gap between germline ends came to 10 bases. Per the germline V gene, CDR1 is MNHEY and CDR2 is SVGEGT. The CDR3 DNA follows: TGTGCCAGCATCGGTACCACCTCCTACGAGCAGTACTTC. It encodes CASIGTTSYEQYF.

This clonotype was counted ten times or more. CDR3 sequence: CASSSKVGTSGLYEQYF. The CDR3 nucleotides read TGTGCCAGCAGCAGTAAAGTCGGGACTAGCGGGCTCTACGAGCAGTACTTC. The chain uses TRBV27 and TRBJ2-7, with 12 bases fitting TRBD2. The V gene end was trimmed by 6 bases and the J gene end by 3 bases; junction bases not matched to a gene: 12. The CDR3 runs 17 residues. Germline V gene data show CDR1 as MNHEY and CDR2 as SMNVEV (reference sequence).

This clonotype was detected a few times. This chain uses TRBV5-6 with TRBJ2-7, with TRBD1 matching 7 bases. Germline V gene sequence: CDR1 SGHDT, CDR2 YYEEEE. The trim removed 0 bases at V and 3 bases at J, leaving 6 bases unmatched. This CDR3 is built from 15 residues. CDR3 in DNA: TGTGCCAGCAGCTTGGTAGGGACAGTCGACTACGAGCAGTACTTC. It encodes CASSLVGTVDYEQYF. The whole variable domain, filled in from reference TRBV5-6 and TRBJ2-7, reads DAGVTQSPTHLIKTRGQQVTLRCSPKSGHDTVSWYQQALGQGPQFIFQYYEEEERQRGNFPDRFSGHQFPNYSSELNVNALLLGDSALYLCASSLVGTVDYEQYFGPGTRLTVT.

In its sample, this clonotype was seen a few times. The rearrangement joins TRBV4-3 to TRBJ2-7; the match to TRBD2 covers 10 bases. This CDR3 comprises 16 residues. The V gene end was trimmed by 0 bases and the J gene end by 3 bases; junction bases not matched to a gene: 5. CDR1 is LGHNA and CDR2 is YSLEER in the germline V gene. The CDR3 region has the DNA TGCGCCAGCAGCCAAGATCGCGCTAGCGGGAGCTACGAGCAGTACTTC. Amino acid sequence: CASSQDRASGSYEQYF.

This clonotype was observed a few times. CDR3 nucleotides: TGCGCCAGCAGCCAAAGGGGGGCCCGACTATCCGATGAGCAGTTCTTC. As protein: CASSQRGARLSDEQFF. The rearrangement uses TRBV4-3 and TRBJ2-1; possibly TRBD1 or TRBD2 for D (6 bases each). Germline V gene data show CDR1 as LGHNA and CDR2 as YSLEER. The CDR3 is made up of 16 amino acids. Between the trimmed V and J ends, which lost 2 bases and 8 bases, there was a span of 19 bases.

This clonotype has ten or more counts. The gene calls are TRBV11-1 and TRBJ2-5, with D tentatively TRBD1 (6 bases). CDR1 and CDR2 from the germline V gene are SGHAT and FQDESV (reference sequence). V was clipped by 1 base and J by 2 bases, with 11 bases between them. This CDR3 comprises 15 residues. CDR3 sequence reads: CASSLETGTQETQYF. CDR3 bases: TGTGCCAGCAGCTTAGAAACTGGGACACAAGAGACCCAGTACTTC.

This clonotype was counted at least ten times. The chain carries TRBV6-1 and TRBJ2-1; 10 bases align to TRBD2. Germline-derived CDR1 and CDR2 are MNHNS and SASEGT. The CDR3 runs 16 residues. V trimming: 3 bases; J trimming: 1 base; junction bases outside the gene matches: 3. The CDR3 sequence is CASSDLLAGSYNEQFF. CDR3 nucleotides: TGTGCCAGCAGTGACCTACTAGCGGGGTCCTACAATGAGCAGTTCTTC.

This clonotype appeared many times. The CDR3 DNA follows: TGTGCCAGCAGCTTAGAGGCGTTTGCCTACAATGAGCAGTTCTTC. Translating it yields CASSLEAFAYNEQFF. The chain is built from TRBV7-2 and TRBJ2-1; D gene uncertain. Germline V gene lookup returns CDR1 SGHTA and CDR2 FQGNSA. There are 15 residues in the CDR3. Deletions cut 1 base from V and 2 bases from J, with 9 bases between.

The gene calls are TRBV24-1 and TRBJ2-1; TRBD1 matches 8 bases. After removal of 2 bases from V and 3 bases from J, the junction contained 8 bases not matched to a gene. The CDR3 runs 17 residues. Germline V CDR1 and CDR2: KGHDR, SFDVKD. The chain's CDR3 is CATSDSLRDRNYNEQFF. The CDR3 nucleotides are TGTGCCACCAGTGATTCCTTAAGGGACAGGAACTACAATGAGCAGTTCTTC.

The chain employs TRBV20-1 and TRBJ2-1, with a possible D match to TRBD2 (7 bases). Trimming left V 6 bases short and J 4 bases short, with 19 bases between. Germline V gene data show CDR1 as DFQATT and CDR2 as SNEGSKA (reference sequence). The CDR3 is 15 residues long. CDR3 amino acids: CSAPKGGRVYNEQFF. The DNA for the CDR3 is TGCAGTGCCCCAAAGGGGGGGCGGGTATACAATGAGCAGTTCTTC.

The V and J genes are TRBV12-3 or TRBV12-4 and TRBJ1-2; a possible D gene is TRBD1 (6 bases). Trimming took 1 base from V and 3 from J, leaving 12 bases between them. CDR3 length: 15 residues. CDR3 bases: TGTGCCAGCAGTTTAGGCCGGGGGGGCGACTATGGCTACACCTTC. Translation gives CASSLGRGGDYGYTF.

The CDR3 spells CASSLGSSGYEQYF. The CDR3 coding sequence is TGCGCCAGCAGCTTAGGTAGCAGCGGCTACGAGCAGTACTTC. The chain carries TRBV5-1 and TRBJ2-7; D may be TRBD2 (5 bases). From germline, CDR1 is SGHRS and CDR2 YFSETQ. The CDR3 is 14 amino acids. V was clipped by 2 bases and J by 3 bases, with 12 bases between them.

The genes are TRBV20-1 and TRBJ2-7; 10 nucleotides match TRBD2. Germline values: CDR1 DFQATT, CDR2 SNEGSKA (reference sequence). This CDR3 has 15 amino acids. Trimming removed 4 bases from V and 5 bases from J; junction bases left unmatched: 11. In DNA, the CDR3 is TGCAGTGCTATCCTAGCGGGAGCCCCAATCAACGAGCAGTACTTC. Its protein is CSAILAGAPINEQYF.

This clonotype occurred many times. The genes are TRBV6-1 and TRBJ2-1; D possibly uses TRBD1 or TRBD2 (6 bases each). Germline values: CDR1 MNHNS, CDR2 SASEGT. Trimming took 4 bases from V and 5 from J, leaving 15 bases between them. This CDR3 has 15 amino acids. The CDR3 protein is CASSADGGGHNEQFF. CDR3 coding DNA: TGTGCCAGCAGTGCGGACGGGGGCGGCCACAATGAGCAGTTCTTC.

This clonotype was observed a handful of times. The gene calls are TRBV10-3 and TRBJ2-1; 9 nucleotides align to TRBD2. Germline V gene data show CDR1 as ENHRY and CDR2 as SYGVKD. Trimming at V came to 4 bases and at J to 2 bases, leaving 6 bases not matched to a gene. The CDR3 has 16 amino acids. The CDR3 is CAISGATSGAYNEQFF. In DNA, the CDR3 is TGTGCCATCAGTGGTGCGACTAGCGGTGCCTACAATGAGCAGTTCTTC.